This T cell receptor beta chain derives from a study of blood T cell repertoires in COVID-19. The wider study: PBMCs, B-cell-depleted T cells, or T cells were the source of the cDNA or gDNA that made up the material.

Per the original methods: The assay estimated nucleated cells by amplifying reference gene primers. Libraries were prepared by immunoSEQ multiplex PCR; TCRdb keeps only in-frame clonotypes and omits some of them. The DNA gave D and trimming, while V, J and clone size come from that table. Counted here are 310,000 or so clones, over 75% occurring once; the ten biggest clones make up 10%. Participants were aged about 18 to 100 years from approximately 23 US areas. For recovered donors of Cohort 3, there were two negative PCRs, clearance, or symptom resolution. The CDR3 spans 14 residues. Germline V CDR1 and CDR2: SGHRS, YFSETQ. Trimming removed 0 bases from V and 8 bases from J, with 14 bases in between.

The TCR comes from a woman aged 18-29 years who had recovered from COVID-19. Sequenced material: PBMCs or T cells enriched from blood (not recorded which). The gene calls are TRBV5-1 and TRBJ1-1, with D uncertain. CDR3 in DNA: TGCGCCAGCAGCTTGGTGGGCGATAACGGAGAAGCTTTCTTT. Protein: CASSLVGDNGEAFF.